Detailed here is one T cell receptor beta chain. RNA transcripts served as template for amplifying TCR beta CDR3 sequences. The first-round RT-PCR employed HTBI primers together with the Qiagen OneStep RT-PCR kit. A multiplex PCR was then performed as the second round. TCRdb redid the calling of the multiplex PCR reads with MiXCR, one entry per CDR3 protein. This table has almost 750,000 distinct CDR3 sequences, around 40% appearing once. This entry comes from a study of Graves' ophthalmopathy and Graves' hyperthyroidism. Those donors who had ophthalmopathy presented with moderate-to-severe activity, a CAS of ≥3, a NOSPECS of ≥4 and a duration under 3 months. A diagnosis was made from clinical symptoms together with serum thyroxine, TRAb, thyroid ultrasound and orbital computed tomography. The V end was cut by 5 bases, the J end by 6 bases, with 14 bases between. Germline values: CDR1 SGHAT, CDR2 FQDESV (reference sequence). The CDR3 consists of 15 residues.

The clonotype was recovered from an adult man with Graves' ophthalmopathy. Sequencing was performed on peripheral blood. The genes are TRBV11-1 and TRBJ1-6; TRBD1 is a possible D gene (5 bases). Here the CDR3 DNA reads TGTGCCAGCAGCGTTGAGCTACAGGCTAATTCACCCCTCCACTTT. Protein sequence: CASSVELQANSPLHF.